This is a list of T cell receptor beta chains from one sample in a study of T cell responses to AZD1222 COVID-19 vaccine. Profiled with immunoSEQ multiplex PCR; TCRdb holds only in-frame clones, not every one. The repertoire holds 85,000 to 100,000 clones, with 70% to 80% as singletons. This material consisted of peripheral blood, taken on day 0 of AZD1222 vaccination. The receptors derive from an adult in good health. Both conserved end residues are part of each CDR3. Each record gives: CDR3 DNA, CDR3 protein, D gene, clone size, J gene, V gene. A D gene is named only where the DNA matches it firmly. Size values are once, few and many counts, or a class for expanded clones, and some rows have none.

cdr3_nt: TGTGCCAGCAGCCAAGAGGGCCCCCGCTCGGGAAAACTGTTTTTT
cdr3_aa: CASSQEGPRSGKLFF
d_call: -
clone_size: -
j_call: TRBJ1-4
v_call: TRBV3-1/TRBV3-2

cdr3_nt: TGCGCCAGCAGCCAAGAAGACAGGGGGCGCTACGAGCAGTACTTC
cdr3_aa: CASSQEDRGRYEQYF
d_call: TRBD1
clone_size: few
j_call: TRBJ2-7
v_call: TRBV4-1

cdr3_nt: TGTGCCAGCAGTACCGGGACAGGGATTTATAACTATGGCTACACCTTC
cdr3_aa: CASSTGTGIYNYGYTF
d_call: TRBD1
clone_size: -
j_call: TRBJ1-2
v_call: TRBV6-6

cdr3_nt: TGCACCCACGGGACAGAGTATGGCTACACCTTC
cdr3_aa: CTHGTEYGYTF
d_call: TRBD1
clone_size: -
j_call: TRBJ1-2
v_call: TRBV29-1

cdr3_nt: TGTGCCAGCTCACGGGAAGTCCAAGAGACCCAGTACTTC
cdr3_aa: CASSREVQETQYF
d_call: -
clone_size: few
j_call: TRBJ2-5
v_call: TRBV18

cdr3_nt: TGTGCCAGCAGCCTCCTCGGACTAGCGGGGCAAAATGAGCAGTTCTTC
cdr3_aa: CASSLLGLAGQNEQFF
d_call: TRBD2
clone_size: -
j_call: TRBJ2-1
v_call: TRBV14

cdr3_nt: TGCGCCAGCAGCCAAGATAGGGGGACAGGGTTCTATAATTCACCCCTCCACTTT
cdr3_aa: CASSQDRGTGFYNSPLHF
d_call: TRBD1
clone_size: -
j_call: TRBJ1-6
v_call: TRBV4-1

cdr3_nt: TGTGCCTGTCGGGGCTGGGGAGAAAAACTGTTTTTT
cdr3_aa: CACRGWGEKLFF
d_call: -
clone_size: once
j_call: TRBJ1-4
v_call: TRBV30

cdr3_nt: TGCGCCAGCAGCACGGAACAAAATACGGCTGAAGCTTTCTTT
cdr3_aa: CASSTEQNTAEAFF
d_call: -
clone_size: many
j_call: TRBJ1-1
v_call: TRBV5-1

cdr3_nt: TGCGCCAGCAGCTTGGAATATATAAGTGGGACCGGGGAGCTGTTTTTT
cdr3_aa: CASSLEYISGTGELFF
d_call: -
clone_size: -
j_call: TRBJ2-2
v_call: TRBV5-1

cdr3_nt: TGTGCCAGCAGCTTTGGACAGTACAATGAGCAGTTCTTC
cdr3_aa: CASSFGQYNEQFF
d_call: -
clone_size: once
j_call: TRBJ2-1
v_call: TRBV7-8

cdr3_nt: TGCAGCGTCCTCAGGGGTAGCCTGAACATTCAGTACTTC
cdr3_aa: CSVLRGSLNIQYF
d_call: -
clone_size: -
j_call: TRBJ2-4
v_call: TRBV29-1

cdr3_nt: TGTGCCAGCAGTTACTCCGTCAGGGCCGACGAGCAGTACTTC
cdr3_aa: CASSYSVRADEQYF
d_call: -
clone_size: -
j_call: TRBJ2-7
v_call: TRBV6-5

cdr3_nt: TGTGCCAGTCGGTGGGGAGATACGCAGTATTTT
cdr3_aa: CASRWGDTQYF
d_call: -
clone_size: -
j_call: TRBJ2-3
v_call: TRBV12-3/TRBV12-4

cdr3_nt: TGTGCCAGCAGCCAGTCAGGGGGACACACTGAAGCTTTCTTT
cdr3_aa: CASSQSGGHTEAFF
d_call: TRBD1
clone_size: -
j_call: TRBJ1-1
v_call: TRBV3-1/TRBV3-2

cdr3_nt: TGTGCCAGACCTTCTGCCACAGATACGCAGTATTTT
cdr3_aa: CARPSATDTQYF
d_call: -
clone_size: -
j_call: TRBJ2-3
v_call: TRBV5-3

cdr3_nt: TGTGCCAGCAGCCCGCGATTCCGGGACAAAGGAACAGATACGCAGTATTTT
cdr3_aa: CASSPRFRDKGTDTQYF
d_call: -
clone_size: -
j_call: TRBJ2-3
v_call: TRBV6-2/TRBV6-3

cdr3_nt: TGTGCCAGCAGCTTCGAAAGCACAGATACGCAGTATTTT
cdr3_aa: CASSFESTDTQYF
d_call: -
clone_size: once
j_call: TRBJ2-3
v_call: TRBV7-9

cdr3_nt: TGTGCCAGCAGTTACTTACAGGGCAGCTACGAGCAGTACTTC
cdr3_aa: CASSYLQGSYEQYF
d_call: -
clone_size: few
j_call: TRBJ2-7
v_call: TRBV6-5

cdr3_nt: TGTGCCAGCAGCTTAGATCTTCCGAAGTTTAGCAATCAGCCCCAGCATTTT
cdr3_aa: CASSLDLPKFSNQPQHF
d_call: -
clone_size: few
j_call: TRBJ1-5
v_call: TRBV11-3

cdr3_nt: TGTGCCTGGAGTGGCGGAAACACCATATATTTT
cdr3_aa: CAWSGGNTIYF
d_call: -
clone_size: -
j_call: TRBJ1-3
v_call: TRBV30

cdr3_nt: TGTGCCATCAGTAAAGTCAGGAGGAGCGAGGCGGTCGAGCAGTACTTC
cdr3_aa: CAISKVRRSEAVEQYF
d_call: -
clone_size: -
j_call: TRBJ2-7
v_call: TRBV10-3

cdr3_nt: TGTGCCAGCAGCTTAGAGAGGAGGGACTCTGGAAACACCATATATTTT
cdr3_aa: CASSLERRDSGNTIYF
d_call: -
clone_size: -
j_call: TRBJ1-3
v_call: TRBV11-2

cdr3_nt: TGTGCCAGCAGCCGGGCTGCTTCGAACACTGAAGCTTTCTTT
cdr3_aa: CASSRAASNTEAFF
d_call: -
clone_size: -
j_call: TRBJ1-1
v_call: TRBV3-1/TRBV3-2

cdr3_nt: TGTGCCACCAGTGATCCGGGACTAGCGGGCCACCAAGAGACCCAGTACTTC
cdr3_aa: CATSDPGLAGHQETQYF
d_call: TRBD2
clone_size: -
j_call: TRBJ2-5
v_call: TRBV24-1

cdr3_nt: TGCAGCGGTACCGGGACAGGGGATGGCTACACCTTC
cdr3_aa: CSGTGTGDGYTF
d_call: TRBD1
clone_size: -
j_call: TRBJ1-2
v_call: TRBV29-1

cdr3_nt: TGTGCCAGCAGCTTAGCCTATGGGGAGACCCAGTACTTC
cdr3_aa: CASSLAYGETQYF
d_call: -
clone_size: -
j_call: TRBJ2-5
v_call: TRBV7-6

cdr3_nt: TGTGCCAGCAGCCGAGGACTAGCGGGAGAGACCCAGTACTTC
cdr3_aa: CASSRGLAGETQYF
d_call: TRBD2
clone_size: -
j_call: TRBJ2-5
v_call: TRBV7-8

cdr3_nt: TGTGCCTGGAGCGGAAACTCTGGAAACACCATATATTTT
cdr3_aa: CAWSGNSGNTIYF
d_call: -
clone_size: -
j_call: TRBJ1-3
v_call: TRBV30

cdr3_nt: TGTGCCAGCAGTGAACAGGGCTACGAGCAGTACTTC
cdr3_aa: CASSEQGYEQYF
d_call: -
clone_size: -
j_call: TRBJ2-7
v_call: TRBV6-1

cdr3_nt: TGTGCCAGCAGTGAACAGGGCGAAAATGAAAAACTGTTTTTT
cdr3_aa: CASSEQGENEKLFF
d_call: -
clone_size: -
j_call: TRBJ1-4
v_call: TRBV2

cdr3_nt: TGTGCCAGCAGCTTTAAAGAGGGCACCGGGGAGCTGTTTTTT
cdr3_aa: CASSFKEGTGELFF
d_call: -
clone_size: -
j_call: TRBJ2-2
v_call: TRBV11-3

cdr3_nt: TGTGCCAGTAGTAAATTGCTGGTTCGACTAGCGGGAGGAAATGAGCAGTTCTTC
cdr3_aa: CASSKLLVRLAGGNEQFF
d_call: TRBD2
clone_size: once
j_call: TRBJ2-1
v_call: TRBV19

cdr3_nt: TGCAGTGCTAGTTCGGGGACAGAGCTAACTCTTGGGTATGGCTACACCTTC
cdr3_aa: CSASSGTELTLGYGYTF
d_call: TRBD1
clone_size: few
j_call: TRBJ1-2
v_call: TRBV20-1

cdr3_nt: TGTGCCAGCAGCGAGGGACAGTCGAACACCATATATTTT
cdr3_aa: CASSEGQSNTIYF
d_call: TRBD1
clone_size: -
j_call: TRBJ1-3
v_call: TRBV5-4

cdr3_nt: TGTGCCAGCAGCCTACCATACAATGAGCAGTTCTTC
cdr3_aa: CASSLPYNEQFF
d_call: -
clone_size: -
j_call: TRBJ2-1
v_call: TRBV2

cdr3_nt: TGCGCCAGCTCCACAGGGACCCTCGACAATGAGCAGTTCTTC
cdr3_aa: CASSTGTLDNEQFF
d_call: -
clone_size: -
j_call: TRBJ2-1
v_call: TRBV5-1